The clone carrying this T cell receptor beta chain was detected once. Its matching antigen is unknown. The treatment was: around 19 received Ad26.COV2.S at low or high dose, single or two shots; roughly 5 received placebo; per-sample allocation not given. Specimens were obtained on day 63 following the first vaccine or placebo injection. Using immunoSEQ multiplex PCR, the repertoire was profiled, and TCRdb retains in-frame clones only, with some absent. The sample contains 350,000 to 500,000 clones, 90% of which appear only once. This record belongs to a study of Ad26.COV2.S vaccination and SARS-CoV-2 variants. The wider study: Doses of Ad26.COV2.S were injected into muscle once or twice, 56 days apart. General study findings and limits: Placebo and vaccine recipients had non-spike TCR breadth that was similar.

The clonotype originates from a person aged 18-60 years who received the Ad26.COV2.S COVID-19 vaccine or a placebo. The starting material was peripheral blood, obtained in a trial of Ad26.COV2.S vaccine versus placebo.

This CDR3 is CATSPPGGQGTGELFF. In DNA form, the CDR3 reads TGTGCCACCAGCCCCCCCGGGGGCCAGGGCACCGGGGAGCTGTTTTTT. This chain joins TRBV24-1 and TRBJ2-2, with D perhaps assigned TRBD1 or TRBD2 (6 bases each). Trimming removed 7 bases from V and 4 bases from J, with 18 bases in between. There are 16 residues in the CDR3. Germline V gene data show CDR1 as KGHDR and CDR2 as SFDVKD.